The 32 T cell receptor beta chains in this list originate from one sample, sequenced in a study of cytomegalovirus exposure and HLA in healthy donors. It was with 60 Vbeta and 13 Jbeta primers that the PCR ran. Repertoires were generated with immunoSEQ multiplex PCR, while TCRdb's copy carries only in-frame clones and drops some. The table records about 190,000 clones, approximately 81% of them present only once. Specimen: PBMCs. These receptors came from a boy younger than 18 in good health and CMV-seronegative.

The chain couples TRBV27 to TRBJ2-5; D remains unclear. Trimming shortened V by 9 bases and J by 5 bases, and 19 bases separated the two germline ends. The CDR3 spans 14 residues. Germline CDR1 is MNHEY and CDR2 is SMNVEV (reference sequence). The CDR3 loop is CASSSHSRWETQYF. CDR3 coding DNA: TGTGCCAGTTCATCCCACAGCCGGTGGGAGACCCAGTACTTC.

As DNA, the CDR3 is TGTGCCAGCAGCTCGGGAGGTCTGATGAACACTGAAGCTTTCTTT. Its translation: CASSSGGLMNTEAFF. V gene TRBV7-9 combines with J gene TRBJ1-1; D call uncertain. The V and J ends lost 4 bases and 0 bases respectively, with 12 bases between them. The CDR3 loop spans 15 amino acids. Germline V lookup: CDR1 SEHNR, CDR2 FQNEAQ (reference sequence).

This clone was detected only a few times. This chain joins TRBV6-1 and TRBJ2-1, with D tentatively TRBD1 (5 bases). The CDR3 has 13 residues. Germline V lookup: CDR1 MNHNS, CDR2 SASEGT. Trimming removed 2 bases from V and 10 bases from J, with 12 bases in between. CDR3 protein: CASSEIKGWEQFF. The CDR3 coding sequence is TGTGCCAGCAGTGAAATTAAGGGGTGGGAGCAGTTCTTC.

The chain carries TRBV18 and TRBJ2-5; 11 bases agree with TRBD2. Germline trimming cut 5 bases from V and 3 bases from J; bases unmatched to any gene: 5. The CDR3 runs 15 residues. Germline lookup yields CDR1 KGHSH and CDR2 LQKENI. This chain's CDR3 is CASSAGLAVEETQYF. The CDR3 DNA sequence: TGTGCCAGCTCAGCGGGACTAGCGGTGGAAGAGACCCAGTACTTC.

This rearrangement joins TRBV4-3 to TRBJ2-1; tentatively, D is TRBD2 (5 bases). The CDR3 covers 17 residues. The V gene lost 0 bases and the J gene lost 3 bases, with 15 bases spanning the gap. From germline, CDR1 is LGHNA and CDR2 YSLEER. The CDR3: CASSQDNRGPGYNEQFF. The DNA of the CDR3 is TGCGCCAGCAGCCAAGATAATCGGGGTCCAGGCTACAATGAGCAGTTCTTC.

This clone is a singleton in its sample. It is unclear where the CDR3 begins or ends on the DNA, so no DNA is shown, and the CDR3 is as TCRdb lists it. The J gene is TRBJ2-7, the V gene TRBV10-2; TRBD1 is taken as the D call from the table, unchecked against the DNA. Termini included, the CDR3 measures 18 amino acids. Germline-derived CDR1 and CDR2 are WSHSY and SAAADI. CDR3 sequence: CASISSAPDRSLSYEQYF.

V gene TRBV5-6 combines with J gene TRBJ1-1; TRBD1 matches at 9 bases. Germline loops: CDR1 SGHDT, CDR2 YYEEEE. CDR3 length: 15 amino acids. The V segment lost 4 bases and the J segment 1 base; nucleotides outside the gene matches: 5. The CDR3 here is CASSGGQGENTEAFF. The CDR3 nucleotides read TGTGCCAGCAGCGGGGGACAGGGTGAGAACACTGAAGCTTTCTTT.

The rearrangement joins TRBV15 to TRBJ2-1; D is ambiguous. CDR1 LNHNV and CDR2 YYDKDF come from the germline V gene (reference sequence). Trimming cost V 0 bases and J 6 bases, with 6 bases left between them. This CDR3 is built from 13 residues. Written as DNA, the CDR3 is TGTGCCACCAGCAGAGATGCGATCAATGAGCAGTTCTTC. Its protein product is CATSRDAINEQFF.

This clone was picked up a small number of times. The V call is TRBV21-1, the J call TRBJ2-5; the listed D gene, TRBD1, was not tested against the DNA. TRBV21-1 is described as a pseudogene. The CDR3 is 16 residues long. The CDR3 DNA reads TGTGCCAGCAGCAAAGTCGATCAGGGGGTGACAGAGACCCAGTACTTC. This gives the protein CASSKVDQGVTETQYF.

The chain combines TRBV6-6 with TRBJ2-1, with 9 positions matching TRBD2. J lost 8 bases, V lost 3 bases, and 11 bases had no gene match. The CDR3 has 16 amino acids. The germline V gene encodes CDR1 MNHNY and CDR2 SVGAGI (reference sequence). The DNA of the CDR3 is TGTGCCAGCAGTTATTCGGCGGGGGGGCCTATCGATGAGCAGTTCTTC. This gives the protein CASSYSAGGPIDEQFF.

This clone has a handful of counts. V is TRBV19 and J is TRBJ1-2; TRBD1 might be the D (6 bases). Per germline, CDR1 LNHDA and CDR2 SQIVND (reference sequence). The CDR3 loop spans 14 amino acids. Trimming removed 6 bases from V and 4 bases from J, with 15 bases in between. CDR3: CASRKGTGTYGYTF. CDR3 coding DNA: TGTGCCAGTAGAAAAGGAACAGGGACCTATGGCTACACCTTC.

The chain carries TRBV19 and TRBJ2-7; 11 bases map to TRBD2. This CDR3 spans 17 amino acids. Germline CDR1 LNHDA, CDR2 SQIVND (reference sequence). Trimming took 5 bases from V and 1 from J; bases not matched to a gene: 10. The CDR3 region has the DNA TGTGCCAGTAGTTTTTCACTAGCGGGAGAAGTATCCTACGAGCAGTACTTC. It translates to CASSFSLAGEVSYEQYF.

This rearrangement joins TRBV11-2 to TRBJ2-6; 10 bases match TRBD1. The CDR3 is made up of 19 amino acids. Germline V gene lookup returns CDR1 SGHAT and CDR2 FQNNGV. The J segment lost 0 bases and the V segment lost 5 bases, leaving 10 bases of the junction unmatched. CDR3 residues: CASSQRVGTGASGANVLTF. CDR3 nucleotide sequence: TGTGCCAGCAGCCAGCGGGTTGGGACAGGGGCCTCTGGGGCCAACGTCCTGACTTTC.

The genes are TRBV2 and TRBJ2-2, with TRBD1 as a possible D gene (6 bases). This CDR3 is built from 13 residues. V was pared by 11 bases and J by 7 bases, with 17 bases between. Per germline, CDR1 SNHLY and CDR2 FYNNEI. The CDR3 is CAGTPRRSGELFF. The DNA for the CDR3 is TGTGCCGGGACACCTAGAAGAAGCGGGGAGCTGTTTTTT.

The CDR3 DNA follows: TGCGCCAGCAGCCAAGTCGGGAAAACCTACGAGCAGTACTTC. Translated, it gives CASSQVGKTYEQYF. The chain recombines TRBV4-1 with TRBJ2-7; possible D gene TRBD2, 5 bases. V lost 1 base and J 2 bases, leaving 9 bases between the germline ends. The germline V gene encodes CDR1 MGHRA and CDR2 YSYEKL. The CDR3 totals 14 residues.

This rearrangement joins TRBV4-3 to TRBJ2-3; 10 nucleotides align to TRBD2. The V gene end was trimmed by 3 bases and the J gene end by 4 bases; junction bases not matched to a gene: 4. Germline values: CDR1 LGHNA, CDR2 YSLEER. The CDR3 is 15 amino acids. CDR3 sequence (DNA): TGCGCCAGCAGCCACCAGCGGGGGGGCCCAGATACGCAGTATTTT. Amino acid sequence: CASSHQRGGPDTQYF.

V gene TRBV7-9 combines with J gene TRBJ1-2, with a tentative D call TRBD1 (5 bases). Per the germline V gene, CDR1 is SEHNR and CDR2 is FQNEAQ (reference sequence). The V and J ends lost 0 bases and 2 bases respectively, with 10 bases between them. This CDR3 comprises 15 residues. The CDR3 sequence: CASSLAGGINYGYTF. The CDR3 DNA is TGTGCCAGCAGCTTAGCGGGGGGGATAAACTATGGCTACACCTTC.

This chain joins TRBV2 and TRBJ1-3; D is unresolved. The CDR3 covers 20 residues. Germline V CDR1 and CDR2: SNHLY, FYNNEI. V was clipped by 3 bases and J by 0 bases, with 24 bases between them. CDR3 in DNA: TGTGCCAGCAGTGATAAAAGAGTGTATGGCGGCAGCCACTCTGGAAACACCATATATTTT. Its translation: CASSDKRVYGGSHSGNTIYF.

The rearrangement links TRBV18 to TRBJ2-7, with D tentatively TRBD1 (5 bases). Germline V gives CDR1 KGHSH, CDR2 LQKENI. Between the trimmed V and J ends, which lost 2 bases and 0 bases, there was a span of 8 bases. The CDR3 length is 14 residues. CDR3 DNA sequence: TGTGCCAGCTCACCAAGGACATTCTCCTACGAGCAGTACTTC. This gives the protein CASSPRTFSYEQYF.

The chain recombines TRBV10-3 with TRBJ1-3; TRBD1 matches 9 bases. Germline V gives CDR1 ENHRY, CDR2 SYGVKD. With V trimmed by 8 bases and J by 1 base, 6 bases remained unmatched. CDR3 length: 15 amino acids. In DNA form, the CDR3 reads TGTGCCATCGTTGACAGGGGGATTTCTGGAAACACCATATATTTT. Its protein is CAIVDRGISGNTIYF.

The gene calls are TRBV5-6 and TRBJ1-4, with 7 bases identical to TRBD1. J was trimmed by 3 bases and V by 4 bases; bases with no gene match: 6. The germline CDR1 and CDR2 sequences are SGHDT and YYEEEE. The CDR3 is 15 residues long. The CDR3 DNA reads TGTGCCAGCAGCGGCCGGGGACAGTCTAATGAAAAACTGTTTTTT. Translating it yields CASSGRGQSNEKLFF.

The genes are TRBV15 and TRBJ2-1; D perhaps matches TRBD1 (5 bases). The CDR3 covers 13 residues. Trimming pared 5 bases from V and 10 bases from J, leaving 15 bases between. Germline CDR1 LNHNV, CDR2 YYDKDF (reference sequence). Here the CDR3 DNA reads TGTGCCACCAGCTTTCCGGACACTTTAGAGCAGTTCTTC. It is translated as CATSFPDTLEQFF.

This clone was observed a few times. The J gene is TRBJ2-4, the V gene TRBV7-9; possible D gene TRBD2, 6 bases. This CDR3 has 18 amino acids. CDR1 SEHNR and CDR2 FQNEAQ come from the germline V gene (reference sequence). Trimming removed 4 bases at V and 3 bases at J, with 22 bases between. Written as DNA, the CDR3 is TGTGCCAGCAGCTACCACTCGGGGGTTGTAGGTGTCAAAAACATTCAGTACTTC. Translating gives CASSYHSGVVGVKNIQYF.

On this clone itself: At one end the junction does not follow the germline gene, possibly because of a read error. The chain recombines TRBV5-1 with TRBJ2-7; 8 positions agree with TRBD1. CDR1 is SGHRS, CDR2 YFSETQ, per germline. The CDR3 has 14 residues. CDR3 amino acids: CASRFAGGSHEQYF. CDR3 DNA sequence: TGCGCCAGCAGGTTTGCAGGGGGCTCCCACGAGCAGTACTTC.

The rearrangement links TRBV5-6 to TRBJ1-4, with 9 nucleotides matching TRBD1. With 2 bases clipped from V and 8 bases from J, the junction kept 4 bases outside the gene matches. Germline V gene sequence: CDR1 SGHDT, CDR2 YYEEEE. This CDR3 is 14 amino acids long. The CDR3 loop is CASSFGQGREKLFF. The CDR3 nucleotides are TGTGCCAGCAGCTTTGGACAGGGGAGGGAAAAACTGTTTTTT.

The gene calls are TRBV5-1 and TRBJ2-1; 7 bases line up with TRBD2. V shed 6 bases, J shed 4 bases, and the junction held 10 bases outside the gene matches. Germline CDR1 SGHRS, CDR2 YFSETQ. The CDR3 has 15 residues. CDR3 in DNA: TGCGCCAGCACCCGGGGGGACGGAATATACAATGAGCAGTTCTTC. This translates into CASTRGDGIYNEQFF.

This clone was counted once. The chain carries TRBV9 and TRBJ2-7; D is possibly TRBD1 (5 bases). Trimming pared 2 bases from V and 3 bases from J, leaving 9 bases between. The V gene's germline CDR1 is SGDLS and CDR2 YYNGEE. The CDR3 extends over 13 amino acids. CDR3 bases: TGTGCCAGCAGCGTTCAGGGAAACTACGAGCAGTACTTC. Encoded protein: CASSVQGNYEQYF.

The CDR3 reads CASSLYGVPYGYTF. The CDR3 nucleotides read TGTGCCAGCAGCTTGTACGGGGTGCCTTATGGCTACACCTTC. This chain links TRBV5-8 with TRBJ1-2; no clear D gene. Trimming cost V 1 base and J 5 bases, with 12 bases left between them. This CDR3 region has 14 residues. The germline V gene encodes CDR1 SGHTS and CDR2 YDEGEE.

The chain joins TRBV5-6 to TRBJ2-1; the match to TRBD2 covers 7 bases. Looked up from germline, CDR1 is SGHDT and CDR2 is YYEEEE. The CDR3 loop spans 16 amino acids. V lost 0 bases to trimming and J lost 3 bases; unmatched junction nucleotides: 6. For the CDR3, the DNA is TGTGCCAGCAGCTTGGGGGGCGGGGGAGACTACAATGAGCAGTTCTTC. Protein sequence: CASSLGGGGDYNEQFF.

The gene calls are TRBV15 and TRBJ2-1; 12 bases match TRBD2. From germline, CDR1 is LNHNV and CDR2 YYDKDF (reference sequence). V was clipped by 1 base and J by 4 bases; unmatched bases: 5. The CDR3 totals 17 residues. CDR3 bases: TGTGCCACCAGCAGAGGACTAGCGGGAGTAAAGTACAATGAGCAGTTCTTC. Amino acid sequence: CATSRGLAGVKYNEQFF.

The gene calls are TRBV7-9 and TRBJ1-6, with D perhaps TRBD1 (6 bases). The CDR3 has 14 amino acids. V shed 6 bases and J shed 6 bases, with 12 bases lying between them. Germline V lookup: CDR1 SEHNR, CDR2 FQNEAQ (reference sequence). DNA of the CDR3: TGTGCCAGCAGGACAGGAGATACTAATTCACCCCTCCACTTT. Translation gives CASRTGDTNSPLHF.

J is TRBJ1-2 and V is TRBV27; 8 bases map to TRBD1. Germline V CDR1 and CDR2: MNHEY, SMNVEV (reference sequence). The CDR3 is 14 residues long. J lost 8 bases, V lost 6 bases, and 11 bases had no gene match. The CDR3: CASRPTGGIPGYTF. As DNA, the CDR3 is TGTGCCAGCAGGCCCACAGGGGGGATTCCGGGCTACACCTTC.